What follows are 21 T cell receptor beta chains derived from one specimen sequenced in a study of tumor-infiltrating lymphocytes in primary liver carcinoma. Starting from approximately 0.45 ug of total RNA, TCR beta cDNA was produced with a primer in the constant region. Libraries covering TCR beta were generated through three nested multiplex PCR rounds (using a slightly modified ARM-PCR). It was with TRBV1-TRBV30 forward primers and a C-beta reverse primer that the first two PCR rounds were run, at roughly 10 cycles each. MiXCR, applied by TCRdb to the multiplex PCR reads, yields one record per CDR3 protein. Of approximately 310,000 distinct CDR3 sequences listed, about 62% are singletons. Blood RNA was derived from unsorted whole blood, and germline DNA was extracted too. The sequencing sample was made of peripheral blood. All receptors come from a man in his forties with primary liver carcinoma and hepatitis B virus infection.

To note about this clonotype: One end of the junction fails to match germline, which may point to a read error. V gene TRBV10-3 combines with J gene TRBJ2-1, with a possible D match to TRBD2 (6 bases). The germline gives CDR1 ENHRY, CDR2 SYGVKD. The CDR3 has 16 residues. The CDR3 coding sequence is TGTACCATCAGTGCTGGGATATCCGGGGGTCACAATGAGCAGTTCTTC. Its translation: CTISAGISGGHNEQFF.

This chain links TRBV7-8 with TRBJ2-5, with unresolved D. CDR3 length: 14 amino acids. CDR1 and CDR2 from the germline V gene are SGHVS and FQNEAQ. Trimming took 4 bases from V and 4 from J, leaving 13 bases between them. The DNA for the CDR3 is TGTGCCAGCAGCTCCACCGGGCCCAGAGAGACCCAGTACTTC. It translates to CASSSTGPRETQYF. Complete variable domain (other parts from reference TRBV7-8 and TRBJ2-5): GAGVSQSPRYKVAKRGQDVALRCDPISGHVSLFWYQQALGQGPEFLTYFQNEAQLDKSGLPSDRFFAERPEGSVSTLKIQRTQQEDSAVYLCASSSTGPRETQYFGPGTRLLVL.

This clonotype was seen at least ten times. J is TRBJ2-2 and V is TRBV29-1, with D uncertain. This CDR3 is 12 amino acids long. Germline V gene sequence: CDR1 SQVTM, CDR2 ANQGSEA. V was trimmed by 5 bases and J by 3 bases, leaving 7 bases between them. The CDR3 reads CSVPGHTGELFF. CDR3 DNA: TGCAGCGTTCCGGGTCACACCGGGGAGCTGTTTTTT.

With regard to this clonotype: The missing conserved phenylalanine or tryptophan at the end of this CDR3 makes a read error likely. For the CDR3, the DNA is TGTGCCAGTTGGCAGGGAGTGGGTGAAATACTGTTTCTT. Protein: CASWQGVGEILFL. The chain joins TRBV6-1 to TRBJ1-4; the D gene is possibly TRBD1 (5 bases). This CDR3 has 13 residues. The V gene's germline CDR1 is MNHNS and CDR2 SASEGT.

Concerning this clonotype itself: Germline is not matched at one junction end, which may reflect a read error. This chain uses TRBV7-2 with TRBJ2-3, with D maybe TRBD1 (6 bases). Germline CDR1 SGHTA, CDR2 FQGNSA. The CDR3 has 16 residues. CDR3 in DNA: TGTGCCAGCAGCTCCGTCAGAACAGGGAGCACAGATACGCAGAATTTT. Its protein product is CASSSVRTGSTDTQNF.

As to this clonotype: The junction does not match germline at one end; this may be a read error. The rearrangement uses TRBV4-2 and TRBJ2-4; D assignment may be TRBD1 or TRBD2 (6 bases each). Germline CDR1 and CDR2: LGHNA and YNFKEQ. CDR3 size: 15 residues. DNA for the CDR3: TGTGCCAACAGCCACTGGGGGCAGGAGGGTCTCCTTCAGTACTTC. Translated: CANSHWGQEGLLQYF.

Points on this clonotype: A much larger clone sits a single nucleotide away, making a read error possible. The rearrangement uses TRBV29-1 and TRBJ1-5; 8 bases fit TRBD1. The germline V gene has CDR1 SQVTM and CDR2 ANQGSEA. This CDR3 is 14 amino acids long. As DNA, the CDR3 is TGCAGAGTTGCCCAGGGGGCGTTCAATCAGCCCCAGCATTTT. Its translation: CRVAQGAFNQPQHF.

Remarks on this clonotype: The limits of the CDR3 on the DNA are not certain, so only TCRdb's listed CDR3 is given. The genes are TRBV11-1 and TRBJ1-1; whether TRBD1, the table's D call, matches the DNA was not checked. Germline assignment: CDR1 SGHAT and CDR2 FQDESV (reference sequence). A total of 14 residues make up the CDR3, ends included. CDR3 sequence reads: CACSFGQGITEAFF.

A note on this clonotype: At one of its ends the junction is not consistent with the germline gene, which may arise from a read error. The chain couples TRBV11-2 to TRBJ1-3, with unresolved D. The germline CDR1 and CDR2 sequences are SGHAT and FQNNGV. This CDR3 region has 14 residues. The CDR3 sequence is CAISSAGSGDTIYF. Here the CDR3 DNA reads TGTGCCATCAGCTCAGCGGGGTCTGGAGACACCATATATTTT.

As for this clonotype: This may come from a read error, since a much larger clone is one base off. The rearrangement uses TRBV29-1 and TRBJ2-7; D perhaps matches TRBD2 (6 bases). Trimming removed 4 bases at V and 5 bases at J, with 15 bases between. This CDR3 is built from 13 residues. Germline V gene lookup returns CDR1 SQVTM and CDR2 ANQGSEA. The CDR3 DNA reads TGCAGCGTTGTAAGGCAGGGAGGCGACGAGCAGTACTTC. It translates to CSVVRQGGDEQYF.

As regards this clonotype: A much larger clone lies one base from this, so it may be a read error. The gene calls are TRBV10-3 and TRBJ1-1; TRBD1 matches at 8 bases. This CDR3 contains 13 residues. CDR1 is ENHRY and CDR2 is SYGVKD in the germline V gene. The CDR3 bases are TGTGTCATCAAAGGACAGGGTGACACTGAAGCTTTCTTT. This encodes CVIKGQGDTEAFF.

This clonotype was seen many times. The chain combines TRBV4-3 with TRBJ2-3; D perhaps matches TRBD2 (6 bases). Germline V gives CDR1 LGHNA, CDR2 YSLEER. The CDR3 consists of 18 residues. Trimming took 1 base from V and 8 from J, leaving 25 bases between them. DNA of the CDR3: TGCGCCAGCAGCCAAGCCTCGACGACTAGGCCTCCCGAAGGTACGCAGTATTTT. It encodes CASSQASTTRPPEGTQYF.

To note about this clonotype: Mismatch with germline at one junction end may stem from a read error. DNA for the CDR3: TGTTCCAGCAGCTTAGGGGGGACTAGCGGGGGCTCCTACAATGAGCAATTCTTC. Translating gives CSSSLGGTSGGSYNEQFF. This sequence joins TRBV11-2 and TRBJ2-1; TRBD2 matches at 14 bases. In germline, CDR1 is SGHAT, CDR2 FQNNGV. The CDR3 spans 18 residues.

The J gene is TRBJ2-7, the V gene TRBV12-3 or TRBV12-4, with 12 nucleotides matching TRBD1. V lost 6 bases, J lost 9 bases, and 12 bases stayed unmatched. The CDR3 is 15 amino acids. This CDR3 is CASRPGTGGFLVQYF. Here the CDR3 DNA reads TGTGCCAGCAGACCCGGGACAGGGGGCTTTCTGGTGCAGTACTTC.

With respect to this clonotype: A much larger clone lies a single base off, so this may be a read error. The chain combines TRBV24-1 with TRBJ2-7; no reliable D call. This CDR3 has 13 residues. Germline lookup yields CDR1 KGHDR and CDR2 SFDVKD. CDR3 loop: CASSNAASYEQYF. The CDR3, as DNA: TGTGCCTCCAGCAACGCGGCCTCCTACGAGCAGTACTTC.

About this clonotype itself: With a much larger clone just one base away, this may be a read error. This sequence joins TRBV14 and TRBJ2-1, with a possible D match to TRBD2 (5 bases). Trimming took off 4 bases at V and 8 bases at J, with 15 bases between the two ends. The CDR3 totals 14 residues. Germline lookup yields CDR1 SGHDN and CDR2 FVKESK. Here the CDR3 reads CASSRSGWVDEQFF. The CDR3 DNA reads as TGTGCCAGCAGCCGGAGCGGATGGGTGGATGAGCAGTTCTTC.

The V call is TRBV7-9, the J call TRBJ2-3; 7 nucleotides match TRBD2. The CDR3 covers 17 residues. Per germline, CDR1 SEHNR and CDR2 FQNEAQ (reference sequence). The J segment lost 1 base and the V segment lost 5 bases, leaving 12 bases of the junction unmatched. The CDR3 region is CASSRGASGAGTDTQYF. In nucleotides, the CDR3 is TGTGCCAGCAGCCGAGGGGCTAGCGGAGCTGGCACAGATACGCAGTATTTT.

This clonotype came up a few times. V usage is TRBV19 and J usage is TRBJ2-1; D is undetermined. The CDR3 loop spans 14 amino acids. V lost 1 base, J lost 10 bases, and 14 bases lay in between. Germline V gene data show CDR1 as LNHDA and CDR2 as SQIVND (reference sequence). CDR3 in amino acids: CASSIALQSWEQFF. CDR3 coding DNA: TGTGCCAGTAGTATAGCCCTTCAGAGTTGGGAGCAGTTCTTC.

This chain links TRBV6-5 with TRBJ2-2; 10 positions agree with TRBD2. Germline CDR1 reads MNHEY; CDR2 reads SVGAGI. Germline trimming cut 6 bases from V and 5 bases from J; bases unmatched to any gene: 9. This CDR3 spans 16 amino acids. The CDR3 nucleotides are TGTGCCAGCAGGCATCACCTTAGCGGGGGGACCGGGGAGCTGTTTTTT. It encodes CASRHHLSGGTGELFF.

Notes on this clonotype: One base away lies a much larger clone, so this may be a sequencing read error. The V and J genes are TRBV4-3 and TRBJ2-1; D uncertain. CDR3 length: 16 amino acids. Trimming shortened V by 0 bases and J by 6 bases, and 15 bases separated the two germline ends. Germline loops: CDR1 LGHNA, CDR2 YSLEER. The CDR3, as DNA: TGCGCCAGCAGCCAAGATCTTTTAGTATCCCGCAATGAGCAGTTCTTC. Protein sequence: CASSQDLLVSRNEQFF.

This clonotype was observed many times. CDR3 nucleotide sequence: TGTGCCAGCAGTATTAGCGGGAGCACAGATACGCAGTATTTT. Its protein is CASSISGSTDTQYF. The V and J genes are TRBV12-3 or TRBV12-4 and TRBJ2-3; 7 nucleotides match TRBD2. The CDR3 consists of 14 residues. The V gene end was trimmed by 5 bases and the J gene end by 0 bases; junction bases not matched to a gene: 2.